This T cell receptor (beta chain) was captured in a study of regulatory T cells in long-lasting Graves disease. Only a few counts were recorded for this clonotype. Time point described: persistent/refractory GD, antithyroid drugs over 5 years with positive TRAb. PBMC-extracted RNA yielded the TCR library. Investigators prepared the TCR beta libraries by applying iRepertoire HTBI primers and Arm-PCR of CDR3 regions. MiXCR was run by TCRdb on the multiplex PCR reads, yielding one entry per CDR3 protein. The sample lists approximately 690,000 distinct CDR3 sequences, approximately 31% occurring once. The CDR3 is made up of 15 amino acids. Trimming left V 7 bases short and J 4 bases short, with 17 bases between. The germline gives CDR1 ENHRY, CDR2 SYGVKD.

The clonotype was recovered from a female donor with Graves disease. The chain couples TRBV10-3 to TRBJ1-3; weak D call: TRBD1 (6 bases). Specimen: peripheral blood mononuclear cells (PBMCs), collected when the disease was refractory, from a patient treated with antithyroid drugs. CDR3 DNA sequence: TGTGCCATCAATGGAGGGACAAACGGGGGAAACACCATATATTTT. This sequence encodes CAINGGTNGGNTIYF.